These T cell receptor beta chains were read from a single sample in a study of shared clonotypes between healthy human individuals. TCRdb's copy holds only in-frame clones and misses some; the assay was immunoSEQ multiplex PCR. The repertoire consists of a few million clones, with 85% to 95% occurring once and the leading ten covering approximately 0.39%. The sequencing sample was made of naive CD4+ T cells from PBMCs. The receptors come from a man between 18 and 29 years old in good health. Some clones in this sample may be carry-over from other donors' samples. CDR3s include the opening cysteine and the closing phenylalanine or tryptophan. The D gene is left open where the match is weak. Not all rows give a size; the values are once, few, many and, for expanded clones, a class.

-	TRBJ2-7	TRBV6-1	-	TGTGCCAGCAGCGAGGGACGCCAGATCTACGAGCAGTACTTC	CASSEGRQIYEQYF
TRBD2	TRBJ2-3	TRBV4-3	-	TGCGCCAGCAGCCAAGATCGGGTAGCGGGAGGGTCTGCCACAGATACGCAGTATTTT	CASSQDRVAGGSATDTQYF
-	TRBJ1-2	TRBV29-1	-	TGCAGCGCTGAGGGCCAGGGCTATGGCTACACCTTC	CSAEGQGYGYTF
TRBD1	TRBJ2-2	TRBV5-1	few	TGCGCCAGCAGCTTGGAGGCAGGGGGCAACACCGGGGAGCTGTTTTTT	CASSLEAGGNTGELFF
-	TRBJ2-1	TRBV9	-	TGTGCCAGCAGCGTACTGAGGAGCCAGATGGGTGAGCAGTTCTTC	CASSVLRSQMGEQFF
TRBD2	TRBJ2-1	TRBV7-6	-	TGTGCCAGCACCACCCTCGGGGGGGGGTACAATGAGCAGTTCTTC	CASTTLGGGYNEQFF
-	TRBJ1-1	TRBV5-1	-	TGCGCCAGCAGCTTGTGGTTGGACACTGAAGCTTTCTTT	CASSLWLDTEAFF
-	TRBJ2-2	TRBV29-1	-	TGCAGCGTACGGGTTAGGGAAGGAAAGGAGCTGTTTTTT	CSVRVREGKELFF
TRBD1	TRBJ1-2	TRBV6-1	-	TGTGCCAGCAGTGCGTTAAACAGGGGGTATGGCTACACCTTC	CASSALNRGYGYTF
TRBD1	TRBJ1-1	TRBV29-1	-	TGCAGCGTTTTAAAAGGGACAGTAGAAACTGAAGCTTTCTTT	CSVLKGTVETEAFF
TRBD1	TRBJ1-5	TRBV2	once	TGTGCCAGCAGGGCACAGGGGGTGGATCAGCCCCAGCATTTT	CASRAQGVDQPQHF
TRBD1	TRBJ1-5	TRBV5-1	-	TGCGCCAGCAGCTTGGAGGGGGCGGGTCAGCCCCAGCATTTT	CASSLEGAGQPQHF
TRBD1	TRBJ1-2	TRBV18	-	TGTGCCAGCTCACTGGGACAGCGCAGGATGGGGATTAATGGCTACACCTTC	CASSLGQRRMGINGYTF
-	TRBJ2-5	TRBV27	-	TGTGCCAGCACCGACAGAGGGACCCAGTACTTC	CASTDRGTQYF
-	TRBJ2-6	TRBV5-1	-	TGCGCCAGCAGCTGGGGCGCCACAACGGGATCCCTTTTCTCTGGGGCCAACGTCCTGACTTTC	CASSWGATTGSLFSGANVLTF
-	TRBJ1-1	TRBV6-5	-	TGTGCCAGCAGTTACTCGACAGAGGGGGACACTGAAGCTTTCTTT	CASSYSTEGDTEAFF
-	TRBJ2-3	TRBV19	-	TGTGCCAGTCGCGGCCTCAGCACAGATACGCAGTATTTT	CASRGLSTDTQYF
-	TRBJ1-1	TRBV28	-	TGTGCCAGCAGTTACCAGTACACTGAAGCTTTCTTT	CASSYQYTEAFF
TRBD1	TRBJ1-5	TRBV2	-	TGTGCCAGCACTGGGGGGACAGGCTACAATCAGCCCCAGCATTTT	CASTGGTGYNQPQHF
-	TRBJ2-5	TRBV10-3	-	TGTGCCATCAGTGATGGGGTGAGCGGATCCCAGTACTTC	CAISDGVSGSQYF
-	TRBJ1-1	TRBV7-3	-	TGTGCCAGCAGCTTTCTTGGGAATTGGAACACTGAAGCTTTCTTT	CASSFLGNWNTEAFF
-	TRBJ2-7	TRBV5-1	-	TGCGCCAGCAGCTTGGAGGGAGGCCTCTACGAGCAGTACTTC	CASSLEGGLYEQYF
TRBD1	TRBJ2-3	TRBV11-3	-	TGTGCCAGCAGCCCGGGACAGACTAGCACAGATACGCAGTATTTT	CASSPGQTSTDTQYF
-	TRBJ2-1	TRBV6-5	-	TGTGCCAGCAGTTACGGCAGGGCCTACAATGAGCAGTTCTTC	CASSYGRAYNEQFF
-	TRBJ1-4	TRBV14	-	TGTGCCAGCAGCCAAACGACGGACGCTAATGAAAAACTGTTTTTT	CASSQTTDANEKLFF
TRBD2	TRBJ2-2	TRBV11-2	-	TGTGCCAGCAGCTTGAGGTCGACGTCTAGCGGGACAGGGGAGCTGTTTTTT	CASSLRSTSSGTGELFF
TRBD1	TRBJ1-4	TRBV19	-	TGTGCCAGTAGTAACCGAGGGGGCGCGGTTGAAAAACTGTTTTTT	CASSNRGGAVEKLFF
-	TRBJ1-5	TRBV10-1	-	TGCGCCAGCAGTGGATTTGGCAATCAGCCCCAGCATTTT	CASSGFGNQPQHF
-	TRBJ2-2	TRBV2	-	TGTGCCAGCAGTGAACACACCGGGGAGCTGTTTTTT	CASSEHTGELFF
TRBD1	TRBJ2-2	TRBV7-3	-	TGTGCCAGCAGCCTGGGACAGGGGGCTATCGGGGAGCTGTTTTTT	CASSLGQGAIGELFF
-	TRBJ1-1	TRBV7-9	few	TGTGCCAGCAGCTTACAGGGATGGACTGAAGCTTTCTTT	CASSLQGWTEAFF
-	TRBJ1-1	TRBV19	-	TGTGCCAGTAAATTAAGTGGGTACACTGAAGCTTTCTTT	CASKLSGYTEAFF
-	TRBJ1-2	TRBV28	-	TGTGCCAGCAGTTTTCGTACAGGACAATACACCTTC	CASSFRTGQYTF
TRBD2	TRBJ2-7	TRBV7-2	-	TGTGCCAGCAGCATCACTAGCGGGACCCGTCTTTACGAGCAGTACTTC	CASSITSGTRLYEQYF
-	TRBJ2-1	TRBV21-1	once	TGTGCCAGCAGCAACCCCTGGACTAGCGGGAGGTCCTACAATGAGCAGTTCTTC	CASSNPWTSGRSYNEQFF
TRBD1	TRBJ1-1	TRBV15	-	TGTGCCGCGAGGGACAGGGGGAACACTGAAGCTTTCTTT	CAARDRGNTEAFF
-	TRBJ1-2	TRBV6-5	-	TGTGCCAGCAGGGCAGGGTTAGGCTACACCTTC	CASRAGLGYTF
-	TRBJ1-5	TRBV6-5	-	TGTGCCAGCAGTTACGGGGTTAATCAGCCCCAGCATTTT	CASSYGVNQPQHF
TRBD2	TRBJ2-1	TRBV4-1	-	TGCGCCAGCAGCCAAGGGGGACTAGTGGACAATGAGCAGTTCTTC	CASSQGGLVDNEQFF
-	TRBJ2-1	TRBV7-3	-	TGTGCCAGCAGCTCCCAGGGGTCCCATGAGCAGTTCTTC	CASSSQGSHEQFF
TRBD1	TRBJ2-7	TRBV6-5	-	TGTGCCAGCAGTCTACAGGGGCTCTCCTACGAGCAGTACTTC	CASSLQGLSYEQYF
-	TRBJ2-7	TRBV5-5	-	TGTGCCAGCAGCCCATCGGCGGGGGCGTCCTCCTACGAGCAGTACTTC	CASSPSAGASSYEQYF
-	TRBJ2-1	TRBV14	-	TGTGCCAGCAGCTCCCAATACAATGAGCAGTTCTTC	CASSSQYNEQFF
-	TRBJ1-1	TRBV15	-	TGTGCCACCAGCAGAGATGGGGCAACTGAAGCTTTCTTT	CATSRDGATEAFF
TRBD1	TRBJ2-7	TRBV5-4	-	TGTGCCAGCAGCTTGGGACAGGCAGGGGGCAGTTACGAGCAGTACTTC	CASSLGQAGGSYEQYF
-	TRBJ2-7	TRBV30	-	TGTGCCTGGAGTGCGCCACAGGGCCCCTACGAGCAGTACTTC	CAWSAPQGPYEQYF
-	TRBJ2-7	TRBV18	-	TGTGCCAGCTCACCAGCAGGGAGCTCCTACGAGCAGTACTTC	CASSPAGSSYEQYF
-	TRBJ2-5	TRBV27	-	TGTGCCAGCAGTTTATCAATACCGGGAGAGACCCAGTACTTC	CASSLSIPGETQYF
TRBD2	TRBJ2-2	TRBV11-2	-	TGTGCCAGCAGCTTAGAAGGCAGGAGGGTACTAGCGGGGCTGGCCGGGGAGCTGTTTTTT	CASSLEGRRVLAGLAGELFF